A selection of T cell receptor beta chains follows, all from one sample in a study of T-cell reconstitution after alpha-beta-depleted transplantation in children. TCRdb re-called the PCR reads with MiXCR, one entry per CDR3 protein. The sample consists of more than 250,000 distinct CDR3 sequences, more than 9% of them appearing once. The specimen comprised PBMCs from the stem cell graft donor, sampled from the stem cell graft. These receptors all come from a human donor who donated a stem cell graft to a child with SCID. Each CDR3 is given with its conserved first and last residue. The order of the fields is V gene, D gene, CDR3 protein. A D gene is named only where the DNA matches it firmly.

v_gene: TRBV12-3/TRBV12-4; d_gene: -; CDR3aa: CASTVAGGGGNEQFF
v_gene: TRBV7-9; d_gene: -; CDR3aa: CASTTPDSPETQYF
v_gene: TRBV15; d_gene: -; CDR3aa: CATSREHGSNQPQHF
v_gene: TRBV3-1; d_gene: -; CDR3aa: CASSQMETQYF
v_gene: TRBV24-1; d_gene: -; CDR3aa: CATSGVDIETQYF
v_gene: TRBV12-3/TRBV12-4; d_gene: TRBD1; CDR3aa: CASSGTGWNTEAFF
v_gene: TRBV20-1; d_gene: -; CDR3aa: CSATSPDRLTDTQYF
v_gene: TRBV7-6; d_gene: TRBD1; CDR3aa: CASTLRGTGDTGELFF
v_gene: TRBV27; d_gene: -; CDR3aa: CASSLSPGVTYEQYF
v_gene: TRBV12-3/TRBV12-4; d_gene: -; CDR3aa: CASSLEGGDVSTPYGYTF
v_gene: TRBV12-3/TRBV12-4; d_gene: -; CDR3aa: CASSYRGLEAFF
v_gene: TRBV18; d_gene: -; CDR3aa: CASSPRLGGGSTDTQYF
v_gene: TRBV7-8; d_gene: TRBD2; CDR3aa: CASSLSSGGAQETQYF
v_gene: TRBV28; d_gene: TRBD1; CDR3aa: CASSPQGQYMNTEAFF
v_gene: TRBV5-1; d_gene: -; CDR3aa: CASSPRGFALTDTQYF
v_gene: TRBV12-3/TRBV12-4; d_gene: -; CDR3aa: CASSLAGGQSSYEQYF
v_gene: TRBV7-2; d_gene: -; CDR3aa: CASSLESTGENGYTF
v_gene: TRBV12-3/TRBV12-4; d_gene: -; CDR3aa: CASSGPNPFF
v_gene: TRBV15; d_gene: -; CDR3aa: CATSRPGVSSYEQYF
v_gene: TRBV18; d_gene: TRBD1; CDR3aa: CASSPPVRGGECF
v_gene: TRBV12-3/TRBV12-4; d_gene: -; CDR3aa: CASVAGGGYTF
v_gene: TRBV5-1; d_gene: -; CDR3aa: CASSLGPAGFLTDTQYF
v_gene: TRBV27; d_gene: TRBD1; CDR3aa: CASSGDSSIQPQHF
v_gene: TRBV29-1; d_gene: TRBD1; CDR3aa: CSVERLDRVPYTDTQYF
v_gene: TRBV18; d_gene: -; CDR3aa: CASSPPPGSYEQYF
v_gene: TRBV5-1; d_gene: -; CDR3aa: CASSLPPGLNQETQYF
v_gene: TRBV10-3; d_gene: TRBD1; CDR3aa: CAISEEPTGANTEAFF
v_gene: TRBV9; d_gene: -; CDR3aa: CASSVASYNEQFF
v_gene: TRBV7-9; d_gene: -; CDR3aa: CASSLTRQVKARETQYF
v_gene: TRBV20-1; d_gene: TRBD1; CDR3aa: CSAPGTESTGELFF
v_gene: TRBV5-1; d_gene: -; CDR3aa: CASSWGQNTGELFF
v_gene: TRBV3-1; d_gene: -; CDR3aa: CASSFRTGELFF
v_gene: TRBV6-1; d_gene: -; CDR3aa: CASRTDWSSYEQYF
v_gene: TRBV12-3/TRBV12-4; d_gene: TRBD1; CDR3aa: CASSLDGQGGIGSPLHF
v_gene: TRBV7-8; d_gene: TRBD1; CDR3aa: CAPNDSDRDSDTQYF
v_gene: TRBV5-1; d_gene: TRBD1; CDR3aa: CASSLAGTASNLQYF
v_gene: TRBV9; d_gene: TRBD1; CDR3aa: CASSTSGTGNGEQYF
v_gene: TRBV12-3/TRBV12-4; d_gene: -; CDR3aa: CASSLGLRQPQHF
v_gene: TRBV7-9; d_gene: -; CDR3aa: CASSPDGYTEAFF
v_gene: TRBV15; d_gene: -; CDR3aa: CATSRDFPPPAYETQYF
v_gene: TRBV7-2; d_gene: -; CDR3aa: CASSLSQGTGQPQHF